This T cell receptor (beta chain) was retrieved from a study of blood T cell repertoires in COVID-19. On the study more broadly: COVID-19 samples from acute and convalescent phases originated in the United States, Italy and Spain. The cDNA or gDNA used as material had been derived from T cells, B-cell-depleted T cells, or PBMCs.

Here immunoSEQ multiplex PCR was the method, and the copy in TCRdb shows in-frame clones only, minus some. In the table there are 350,000 to 400,000 clones, roughly 90% of which are singletons. Per germline, CDR1 SGDLS and CDR2 YYNGEE. Deletions cut 0 bases from V and 1 base from J, with 8 bases between. CDR3 length: 15 residues. The receptor was isolated from a young woman with acute COVID-19. The rearrangement uses TRBV9 and TRBJ2-1; a possible D gene is TRBD2 (5 bases). The specimen sequenced was PBMCs or T cells enriched from blood (not recorded which). The CDR3 loop reads CASSVAGESYNEQFF. Written as DNA, the CDR3 is TGTGCCAGCAGCGTAGCTGGGGAGTCCTACAATGAGCAGTTCTTC.